Presented here are 16 T cell receptor beta chains from one specimen sequenced in a study of T cell repertoires in cytomegalovirus infection. The antigens of these receptors remain unknown. TCRdb reprocessed the reads with MiXCR, giving one entry per CDR3 protein. The table includes roughly 180,000 distinct CDR3 sequences, less than 25% detected once. The sample in question was CD8+ T cells from cultured PBMCs, obtained from culture after CMV antigen stimulation. All receptors derive from a human donor in good health (CMV status not recorded). Some clones in this sample may be carry-over from other donors' samples.

A single count supports this clonotype. V gene TRBV4-1 combines with J gene TRBJ2-7; possible D gene TRBD2, 6 bases. Trimming cost V 2 bases and J 0 bases, with 20 bases left between them. This CDR3 contains 18 residues. CDR1 is MGHRA, CDR2 YSYEKL, per germline. CDR3 nucleotides: TGCGCCAGCAGCCAACTCCTCCCGGGACTCCTGAACTCCTACGAGCAGTACTTC. Protein product: CASSQLLPGLLNSYEQYF.

The V call is TRBV7-9, the J call TRBJ2-1; D gene ambiguous. V lost 5 bases, J lost 5 bases, and 4 bases lay in between. The germline V gene encodes CDR1 SEHNR and CDR2 FQNEAQ (reference sequence). The CDR3 extends over 11 amino acids. The CDR3 region is CASSLNNEQFF. CDR3 DNA: TGTGCCAGCAGCCTTAACAATGAGCAGTTCTTC.

This chain joins TRBV9 and TRBJ2-3; tentatively, D is TRBD1 (6 bases). Germline V gives CDR1 SGDLS, CDR2 YYNGEE. Trimming left V 2 bases short and J 2 bases short, with 12 bases between. The length of the CDR3 is 15 residues. CDR3 DNA sequence: TGTGCCAGCAGCGTTGCGGCAGGGGACACAGATACGCAGTATTTT. This encodes CASSVAAGDTDTQYF. Full variable domain (rest looked up from reference TRBV9 and TRBJ2-3): DSGVTQTPKHLITATGQRVTLRCSPRSGDLSVYWYQQSLDQGLQFLIQYYNGEERAKGNILERFSAQQFPDLHSELNLSSLELGDSALYFCASSVAAGDTDTQYFGPGTRLTVL.

By proportion, this clonotype is medium-sized (0.01 to 0.1%). V is TRBV7-9 and J is TRBJ2-5, with 12 bases that match TRBD2. CDR1 is SEHNR, CDR2 FQNEAQ, per germline (reference sequence). This CDR3 has 18 amino acids. The trim removed 5 bases at V and 3 bases at J, leaving 13 bases unmatched. CDR3: CASSGRTSGAPEEETQYF. CDR3 bases: TGTGCCAGCAGCGGCAGGACTAGCGGGGCCCCCGAAGAAGAGACCCAGTACTTC.

This clonotype was counted ten times or more. CDR3 coding DNA: TGCAGCGTTGAAGCACAAGAGGCGTGGAATGGCTACACCTTC. This translates into CSVEAQEAWNGYTF. This chain connects TRBV29-1 to TRBJ1-2; the D is unclear. V lost 1 base, J lost 6 bases, and 15 bases lay in between. The CDR3 spans 14 residues. CDR1 is SQVTM and CDR2 is ANQGSEA in the germline V gene.

This clonotype was recorded a few times. The V and J genes are TRBV19 and TRBJ2-1, with D unresolved. The germline V and J ends were trimmed by 1 base and 7 bases, with 8 bases remaining between them. This CDR3 comprises 13 residues. Germline assignment: CDR1 LNHDA and CDR2 SQIVND (reference sequence). The CDR3 coding sequence is TGTGCCAGTAGTATAGCCCCGGCGAATGAGCAGTTCTTC. Translation gives CASSIAPANEQFF.

This clonotype occurred a few times. The chain couples TRBV19 to TRBJ2-1; TRBD2 matches at 8 bases. The CDR3 totals 14 residues. Germline CDR1 LNHDA, CDR2 SQIVND (reference sequence). V lost 8 bases and J lost 5; bases outside the gene matches: 8. Here the CDR3 reads CASYASGSNNEQFF. CDR3 bases: TGTGCCAGTTACGCTAGCGGGTCGAACAATGAGCAGTTCTTC.

This chain links TRBV4-3 with TRBJ1-5; D is ambiguous. The CDR3 runs to 16 residues. The V gene's germline CDR1 is LGHNA and CDR2 YSLEER. V lost 1 base, J lost 0 bases, and 10 bases lay in between. CDR3 DNA: TGCGCCAGCAGCCAAGGTCGAGGGAATAGCAATCAGCCCCAGCATTTT. This codes for CASSQGRGNSNQPQHF.

This clonotype appeared a few times. V gene TRBV7-8 combines with J gene TRBJ2-1; no firm D call. CDR1 and CDR2 from the germline V gene are SGHVS and FQNEAQ. V lost 1 base and J lost 4, with 5 bases in between. This CDR3 region has 13 residues. CDR3 DNA sequence: TGTGCCAGCAGCTTAGTCCTGTACAATGAGCAGTTCTTC. This gives the protein CASSLVLYNEQFF.

The CDR3 sequence: CASSWSAGSTYEQYF. DNA for the CDR3: TGTGCCAGCAGTTGGAGCGCGGGCTCTACCTACGAGCAGTACTTC. This chain connects TRBV6-6 to TRBJ2-7; D may be TRBD2 (5 bases). Germline V gene data show CDR1 as MNHNY and CDR2 as SVGAGI (reference sequence). This CDR3 has 15 residues. Trimming took off 4 bases at V and 2 bases at J, with 15 bases between the two ends.

This clonotype was seen a handful of times. The gene calls are TRBV7-2 and TRBJ1-2, with D tentatively TRBD1 (5 bases). This CDR3 contains 11 residues. Germline V gives CDR1 SGHTA, CDR2 FQGNSA. V lost 1 base, J lost 8 bases, and 5 bases lay in between. This CDR3 reads CASSLEGGYTF. The CDR3 nucleotides are TGTGCCAGCAGCTTAGAGGGGGGCTACACCTTC.

The chain couples TRBV7-8 to TRBJ2-5; the D gene is possibly TRBD1 (6 bases). V was pared by 6 bases and J by 2 bases, with 13 bases between. The CDR3 spans 14 residues. Germline V gene lookup returns CDR1 SGHVS and CDR2 FQNEAQ. The CDR3 DNA is TGTGCCAGCAGTCTCGGGACAACTCAAGAGACCCAGTACTTC. This sequence encodes CASSLGTTQETQYF.

This chain joins TRBV27 and TRBJ1-5, with a possible D match to TRBD1 (5 bases). The germline gives CDR1 MNHEY, CDR2 SMNVEV (reference sequence). The CDR3 consists of 18 residues. Deletions cut 5 bases from V and 0 bases from J, with 20 bases between. The CDR3: CASSVGRGAPDSNQPQHF. The CDR3 DNA sequence: TGTGCCAGCAGTGTAGGGAGAGGGGCCCCTGATAGCAATCAGCCCCAGCATTTT.

This clonotype occurred a few times. This rearrangement joins TRBV7-9 to TRBJ1-1; D gene uncertain. V lost 8 bases and J 1 base, leaving 11 bases between the germline ends. Germline V gene sequence: CDR1 SEHNR, CDR2 FQNEAQ (reference sequence). The CDR3 length is 13 residues. CDR3 in DNA: TGTGCCAGCTCTAGGGTCTCGAACACTGAAGCTTTCTTT. It yields the protein CASSRVSNTEAFF.

The chain employs TRBV19 and TRBJ1-6; D unresolved. CDR3 length: 13 residues. Germline V gene lookup returns CDR1 LNHDA and CDR2 SQIVND (reference sequence). The V gene lost 3 bases and the J gene lost 5 bases, with 5 bases spanning the gap. The CDR3 DNA sequence: TGTGCCAGTAGTATGGGTCATAATTCACCCCTCCACTTT. Translation gives CASSMGHNSPLHF.

The chain carries TRBV4-1 and TRBJ1-1; D not certain. Germline V gene lookup returns CDR1 MGHRA and CDR2 YSYEKL. Between the trimmed V and J ends, which lost 5 bases and 1 base, there was a span of 11 bases. The CDR3 consists of 14 residues. CDR3 bases: TGCGCCAGCAGCTCACCTACTCGGAACACTGAAGCTTTCTTT. It encodes CASSSPTRNTEAFF.